What follows are 10 T cell receptor beta chains derived from one specimen sequenced in a study of OX40 agonist ivuxolimab in advanced cancers. The method was immunoSEQ multiplex PCR; TCRdb's version includes in-frame clones alone and lacks a portion of them. This sample has about 73,000 clones, with 90% found just once. The sequencing used CD4+ or CD8+ T cells sorted from blood, collected in a trial of the OX40 agonist ivuxolimab. These receptors were obtained from an adult with an advanced solid tumor such as melanoma, head and neck, liver or kidney cancer.

This clone was counted once. The chain is built from TRBV7-6 and TRBJ1-3; 7 nucleotides agree with TRBD1. Losses at the gene ends were 0 bases for V and 7 bases for J; bases not matched to a gene: 3. The germline CDR1 and CDR2 sequences are SGHVS and FNYEAQ. There are 14 residues in the CDR3. For the CDR3, the DNA is TGTGCCAGCAGCTTAGCGGGCAGGGGGAACACCATATATTTT. Translated: CASSLAGRGNTIYF. Together with reference TRBV7-6 and TRBJ1-3, the CDR3 gives the full variable domain: GAGVSQSPRYKVTKRGQDVALRCDPISGHVSLYWYRQALGQGPEFLTYFNYEAQQDKSGLPNDRFSAERPEGSISTLTIQRTEQRDSAMYRCASSLAGRGNTIYFGEGSWLTVV.

The chain couples TRBV6-5 to TRBJ2-7; D not certain. This CDR3 region has 14 residues. CDR1 MNHEY and CDR2 SVGAGI come from the germline V gene. V lost 1 base to trimming and J lost 4 bases, with 11 bases between them. This CDR3 is CASSYYQESYEQYF. In nucleotides, the CDR3 is TGTGCCAGCAGTTACTACCAGGAGAGTTACGAGCAGTACTTC.

V and J are TRBV15 and TRBJ2-5; weak D call: TRBD2 (6 bases). Germline V gene data show CDR1 as LNHNV and CDR2 as YYDKDF (reference sequence). The V and J ends lost 6 bases and 2 bases respectively, with 13 bases between them. This CDR3 has 14 amino acids. The CDR3 loop is CATSYGLSQETQYF. The DNA for the CDR3 is TGTGCCACCAGTTACGGACTATCACAAGAGACCCAGTACTTC.

This clone has only one observation. The chain uses TRBV25-1 and TRBJ2-1, with TRBD2 identical over 13 bases. Germline CDR1 and CDR2: MGHDK and SYGVNS. The CDR3 runs 16 residues. Trimming took 7 bases from V and 4 from J; bases not matched to a gene: 7. The CDR3 here is CASTTPGLAGYNEQFF. DNA of the CDR3: TGTGCCAGCACTACTCCGGGACTAGCGGGATACAATGAGCAGTTCTTC.

This rearrangement joins TRBV7-6 to TRBJ1-1; weak D call: TRBD1 (5 bases). Looked up from germline, CDR1 is SGHVS and CDR2 is FNYEAQ. The CDR3 sequence is 15 residues long. V was cut by 2 bases and J by 3 bases, with 13 bases left in between. The CDR3 nucleotides are TGTGCCAGCAGCTTAATAAGAGGGGTGCACACTGAAGCTTTCTTT. Translation: CASSLIRGVHTEAFF. The entire variable domain, with the rest obtained from reference TRBV7-6 and TRBJ1-1, is as follows: GAGVSQSPRYKVTKRGQDVALRCDPISGHVSLYWYRQALGQGPEFLTYFNYEAQQDKSGLPNDRFSAERPEGSISTLTIQRTEQRDSAMYRCASSLIRGVHTEAFFGQGTRLTVV.

The chain uses TRBV2 and TRBJ1-6; no clear D gene. V lost 8 bases and J 0 bases, leaving 11 bases between the germline ends. The CDR3 contains 15 residues. Looked up from germline, CDR1 is SNHLY and CDR2 is FYNNEI. The CDR3 loop reads CASGPESSYNSPLHF. The CDR3 DNA follows: TGTGCCAGCGGACCAGAAAGCTCCTATAATTCACCCCTCCACTTT.

The chain carries TRBV19 and TRBJ2-2; unclear D gene. The CDR3 runs 13 residues. The germline V and J ends were trimmed by 6 bases and 1 base, with 6 bases remaining between them. CDR1 is LNHDA, CDR2 SQIVND, per germline (reference sequence). The CDR3 spells CASRRGNTGELFF. DNA of the CDR3: TGTGCCAGTAGGAGAGGGAACACCGGGGAGCTGTTTTTT.

This clone was found a few times. The chain links TRBV28 to TRBJ2-7; a possible D gene is TRBD2 (5 bases). The length of the CDR3 is 11 residues. The germline V gene has CDR1 MDHEN and CDR2 SYDVKM. The V end lost 5 bases, the J end lost 4 bases, and 6 bases lay between the germline ends. The CDR3 DNA reads as TGTGCCAGCAGTACTAGTTACGAGCAGTACTTC. This codes for CASSTSYEQYF.

This clone came up a few times. The V call is TRBV30, the J call TRBJ1-6; D ambiguous. Trimming removed 0 bases at V and 15 bases at J, with 15 bases between. CDR3 length: 13 amino acids. Looked up from germline, CDR1 is GTSNPN and CDR2 is SVGIG (reference sequence). DNA of the CDR3: TGTGCCTGGAGTGTCACGGGTGGAGGAAGCCTCCACTTT. The encoded protein is CAWSVTGGGSLHF.

The V and J genes are TRBV2 and TRBJ2-5, with TRBD1 matching over 7 bases. Germline loops: CDR1 SNHLY, CDR2 FYNNEI. The CDR3 spans 13 residues. V was clipped by 3 bases and J by 6 bases; unmatched bases: 4. The CDR3 DNA is TGTGCCAGCAGTGACGACAGGGCGAAGACCCAGTACTTC. As protein: CASSDDRAKTQYF.